What follows are 10 T cell receptor beta chains derived from one specimen sequenced in a study of Ad26.COV2.S vaccination and SARS-CoV-2 variants. Treatment specified: 19 received Ad26.COV2.S at low or high dose, single or two shots; about 5 received placebo; per-sample allocation not given. Sampling happened 63 days after the first vaccine or placebo injection. Profiling relied on immunoSEQ multiplex PCR, and the TCRdb table lists in-frame clones only, not all of them. The sample has more than 300,000 clones; approximately 80% are singletons. Sequences were derived from peripheral blood, sampled in a trial of Ad26.COV2.S vaccine versus placebo. The source is a person between 18 and 65 years old who received the Ad26.COV2.S COVID-19 vaccine or a placebo.

This clone was seen more than once but under ten times. The chain carries TRBV28 and TRBJ1-3; D is possibly TRBD1 (5 bases). Germline V lookup: CDR1 MDHEN, CDR2 SYDVKM. The CDR3 consists of 14 residues. V was trimmed by 5 bases and J by 2 bases, leaving 10 bases between them. The chain's CDR3 is CASSPGATGNTIYF. CDR3 nucleotide sequence: TGTGCCAGCAGTCCCGGGGCAACTGGAAACACCATATATTTT.

This rearrangement joins TRBV3-1 (or the pseudogene TRBV3-2) to TRBJ1-6, with D perhaps matching TRBD1 (5 bases). V lost 0 bases to trimming and J lost 6 bases, with 9 bases between them. The CDR3 is made up of 15 amino acids. The V gene's germline CDR1 is LGHDT and CDR2 YNNKEL (reference sequence). DNA for the CDR3: TGTGCCAGCAGCCAAGACGGACACGGTAATTCACCCCTCCACTTT. It codes for CASSQDGHGNSPLHF.

This chain connects TRBV25-1 to TRBJ1-4; no clear D gene. Trimming took 5 bases from V and 5 from J, leaving 15 bases between them. Germline V CDR1 and CDR2: MGHDK, SYGVNS. The CDR3 is made up of 15 amino acids. The CDR3 spells CASSPWTEENEKLFF. CDR3 DNA: TGTGCCAGCAGTCCCTGGACGGAGGAAAATGAAAAACTGTTTTTT. The whole variable domain, remainder taken from reference TRBV25-1 and TRBJ1-4, is EADIYQTPRYLVIGTGKKITLECSQTMGHDKMYWYQQDPGMELHLIHYSYGVNSTEKGDLSSESTVSRIRTEHFPLTLESARPSHTSQYLCASSPWTEENEKLFFGSGTQLSVL.

The genes are TRBV25-1 and TRBJ2-5, with TRBD2 identical over 13 bases. From germline, CDR1 is MGHDK and CDR2 SYGVNS. V shed 3 bases, J shed 2 bases, and the junction held 3 bases outside the gene matches. CDR3 length: 16 amino acids. The CDR3 bases are TGTGCCAGCAGTGATACTAGCGGGGGGGATCAAGAGACCCAGTACTTC. Translation: CASSDTSGGDQETQYF.

The gene calls are TRBV3-1 (or the pseudogene TRBV3-2) and TRBJ1-3, with 7 bases identical to TRBD1. V shed 4 bases, J shed 8 bases, and the junction held 5 bases outside the gene matches. There are 13 residues in the CDR3. CDR1 is LGHDT and CDR2 is YNNKEL in the germline V gene (reference sequence). This CDR3 reads CASSPIGTDTIYF. The CDR3 coding sequence is TGTGCCAGCAGCCCAATCGGGACAGACACCATATATTTT.

The CDR3 region has the DNA TGTGCCAGCAGCTTCCACAAGGGGGAGCTGTTTTTT. Amino acids: CASSFHKGELFF. V is TRBV6-5 and J is TRBJ2-2; D not resolved. The CDR3 spans 12 residues. From germline, CDR1 is MNHEY and CDR2 SVGAGI. Trimming pared 6 bases from V and 8 bases from J, leaving 10 bases between.

The CDR3 nucleotides read TGTGCCAGCAGCTGGGGAGCACAGGGGGCGTCTGAGCAGTACTTC. It yields the protein CASSWGAQGASEQYF. The chain combines TRBV7-3 with TRBJ2-7; 9 bases agree with TRBD1. Germline loops: CDR1 SGHTA, CDR2 FQGTGA. The CDR3 is 15 residues long. Trimming removed 4 bases from V and 7 bases from J; junction bases left unmatched: 11.

This clone was counted only a few times. The genes are TRBV28 and TRBJ2-7, with D perhaps being TRBD1 or TRBD2 (5 bases each). Germline assignment: CDR1 MDHEN and CDR2 SYDVKM. The ends were cut back, 5 bases at V and 6 bases at J, with 17 bases in the middle. CDR3 length: 14 residues. The CDR3 DNA is TGTGCCAGCAGTCCCCCGGGACCGCCCACCGAGCAGTACTTC. Protein product: CASSPPGPPTEQYF. Full variable domain (missing parts from reference TRBV28 and TRBJ2-7): DVKVTQSSRYLVKRTGEKVFLECVQDMDHENMFWYRQDPGLGLRLIYFSYDVKMKEKGDIPEGYSVSREKKERFSLILESASTNQTSMYLCASSPPGPPTEQYFGPGTRLTVT.

The chain joins TRBV18 to TRBJ2-7; D unclear. V was shortened by 2 bases and J by 2 bases, with 10 bases between the two germline ends. CDR1 is KGHSH and CDR2 is LQKENI in the germline V gene. The length of the CDR3 is 14 residues. The CDR3 reads CASSPFATTYEQYF. CDR3 nucleotides: TGTGCCAGCTCACCATTCGCGACAACCTACGAGCAGTACTTC.

This clone was detected a few times. The V gene is TRBV2, the J gene TRBJ1-4; TRBD1 matches at 8 bases. Germline V gene data show CDR1 as SNHLY and CDR2 as FYNNEI. J lost 7 bases, V lost 4 bases, and 5 bases had no gene match. CDR3 size: 14 residues. For the CDR3, the DNA is TGTGCCAGCAGTGGGACAGGGAAAATTGAAAAACTGTTTTTT. Translation gives CASSGTGKIEKLFF. Using reference TRBV2 and TRBJ1-4 for the parts outside the CDR3, the full variable domain is EPEVTQTPSHQVTQMGQEVILRCVPISNHLYFYWYRQILGQKVEFLVSFYNNEISEKSEIFDDQFSVERPDGSNFTLKIRSTKLEDSAMYFCASSGTGKIEKLFFGSGTQLSVL.